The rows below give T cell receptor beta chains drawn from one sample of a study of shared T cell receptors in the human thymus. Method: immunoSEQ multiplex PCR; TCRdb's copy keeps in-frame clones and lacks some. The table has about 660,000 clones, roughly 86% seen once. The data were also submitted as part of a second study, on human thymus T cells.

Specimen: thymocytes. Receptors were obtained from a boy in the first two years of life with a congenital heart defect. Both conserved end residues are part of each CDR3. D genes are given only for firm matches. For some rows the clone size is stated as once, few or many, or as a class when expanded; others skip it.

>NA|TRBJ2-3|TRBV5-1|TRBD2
CASSLTPPGLDTDTQYF
TGCGCCAGCAGCTTGACGCCCCCGGGACTAGACACAGATACGCAGTATTTT
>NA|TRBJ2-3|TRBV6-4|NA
CASSAGGHDTQYF
TGTGCCAGCAGTGCCGGGGGGCATGATACGCAGTATTTT
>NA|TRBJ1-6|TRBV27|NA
CASSLEFSSSYNSPLHF
TGTGCCAGCAGTTTAGAGTTTTCGAGCTCCTATAATTCACCCCTCCACTTT
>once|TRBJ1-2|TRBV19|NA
CASSRRGRYYGYTF
TGTGCCAGTAGTAGGCGGGGGCGCTACTATGGCTACACCTTC
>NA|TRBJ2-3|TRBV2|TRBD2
CASSEWAGRADTQYF
TGTGCCAGCAGTGAGTGGGCAGGGAGGGCAGATACGCAGTATTTT
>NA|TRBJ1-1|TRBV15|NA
CATSRAHSGTEAFF
TGTGCCACCAGCAGAGCTCACTCGGGGACTGAAGCTTTCTTT
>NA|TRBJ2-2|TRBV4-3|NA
CASSQPSRRETPSVGELFF
TGCGCCAGCAGCCAACCCTCACGTCGCGAGACACCTTCGGTCGGGGAGCTGTTTTTT
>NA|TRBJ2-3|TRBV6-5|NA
CASSYGHPDTQYF
TGTGCCAGCAGTTACGGGCATCCAGATACGCAGTATTTT
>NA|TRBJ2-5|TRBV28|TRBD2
CASSLGSGTGGPRETQYF
TGTGCCAGCAGTTTAGGCTCCGGGACGGGAGGGCCTAGAGAGACCCAGTACTTC
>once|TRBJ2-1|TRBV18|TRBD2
CASSPNSGGDNEQFF
TGTGCCAGCTCACCAAATAGCGGGGGGGACAATGAGCAGTTCTTC
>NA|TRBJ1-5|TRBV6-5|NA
CASSYHPTGKDQPQHF
TGTGCCAGCAGTTACCACCCGACAGGCAAGGATCAGCCCCAGCATTTT
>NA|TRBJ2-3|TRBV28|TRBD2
CASSLFSGRADTQYF
TGTGCCAGCAGTTTGTTCAGCGGGAGGGCTGATACGCAGTATTTT
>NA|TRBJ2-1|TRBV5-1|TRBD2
CASSLAGGFPYNEQFF
TGCGCCAGCAGCCTAGCGGGAGGTTTCCCCTACAATGAGCAGTTCTTC
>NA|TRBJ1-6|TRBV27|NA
CASSWGNSPLHF
TGTGCCAGCAGTTGGGGCAATTCCCCCCTCCACTTT
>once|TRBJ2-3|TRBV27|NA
CASSSLAADTQYF
TGTGCCAGCAGTTCTCTAGCCGCAGATACGCAGTATTTT
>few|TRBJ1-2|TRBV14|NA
CASSQDRGGKGGYTF
TGTGCCAGCAGCCAAGATCGGGGGGGGAAGGGTGGCTACACCTTC
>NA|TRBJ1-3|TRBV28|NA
CASSLRWMGQGHPHSGNTIYF
TGTGCCAGCAGTTTAAGGTGGATGGGGCAGGGGCACCCCCACTCTGGAAACACCATATATTTT